The clone carrying this TCR beta chain was detected once. Its specificity is not known. The data stem from a study of PD-1 blockade in classical Hodgkin lymphoma. Study results and caveats: Repertoire difference causes, possibly disease activity or prior therapy, remain undefined.

Time point reported: newly diagnosed, previously untreated cHL patient sample. Acting as the comparison were PBMCs from newly diagnosed, untreated classical Hodgkin lymphoma. Using immunoSEQ multiplex PCR, the repertoire was profiled, and TCRdb retains in-frame clones only, with some absent. This sample has some 49,000 clones, with around 90% found just once. Sequenced material: peripheral blood mononuclear cells (PBMCs). The clonotype was recovered from a human donor with classical Hodgkin lymphoma.

CDR3 protein: CASSDDIFLTDTQYF. The CDR3 DNA sequence: TGTGCCAGCAGCGACGACATTTTCCTTACAGATACGCAGTATTTT. This sequence joins TRBV25-1 and TRBJ2-3; D unclear. The length of the CDR3 is 15 residues. Trimming cost V 6 bases and J 3 bases, with 16 bases left between them. Germline lookup yields CDR1 MGHDK and CDR2 SYGVNS.